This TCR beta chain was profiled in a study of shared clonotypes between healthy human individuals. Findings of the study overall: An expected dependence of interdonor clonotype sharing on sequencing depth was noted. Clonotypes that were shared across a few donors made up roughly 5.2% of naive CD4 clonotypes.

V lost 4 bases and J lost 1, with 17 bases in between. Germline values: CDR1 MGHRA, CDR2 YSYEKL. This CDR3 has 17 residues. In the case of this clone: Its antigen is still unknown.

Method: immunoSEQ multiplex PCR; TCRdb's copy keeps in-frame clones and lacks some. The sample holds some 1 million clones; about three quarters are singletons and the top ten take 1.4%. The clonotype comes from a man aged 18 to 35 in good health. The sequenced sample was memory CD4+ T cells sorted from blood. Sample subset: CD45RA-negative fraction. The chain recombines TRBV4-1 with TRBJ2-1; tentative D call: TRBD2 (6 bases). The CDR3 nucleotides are TGCGCCAGCAGCCCCTCCTACGGGGGACGGTCCTACAATGAGCAGTTCTTC. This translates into CASSPSYGGRSYNEQFF.